This T cell receptor (beta chain) originates from a study of T-cell memory formation after mild COVID-19. TCRdb processed the 5' RACE reads anew with MiXCR; each CDR3 protein has one entry. The table lists around 510,000 distinct CDR3 sequences, roughly 20% of them singletons. With 4 bases removed from V and 4 bases from J, the gap between germline ends came to 11 bases. The CDR3 contains 14 residues. Germline lookup yields CDR1 MNHEY and CDR2 SVGEGT. The clonotype originates from an adult woman who had mild COVID-19 (a few samples of this study predate the infection). Cell type and time point are not known. Sequencing was done on a sample of PBMCs or a T cell subset sorted from them (not recorded which). The chain is built from TRBV6-2 or TRBV6-3 and TRBJ2-1; tentative D call: TRBD1 (5 bases). The CDR3 DNA is TGTGCCAGCAGTTCCGCCGACAGATACAATGAGCAGTTCTTC. Translating it yields CASSSADRYNEQFF.